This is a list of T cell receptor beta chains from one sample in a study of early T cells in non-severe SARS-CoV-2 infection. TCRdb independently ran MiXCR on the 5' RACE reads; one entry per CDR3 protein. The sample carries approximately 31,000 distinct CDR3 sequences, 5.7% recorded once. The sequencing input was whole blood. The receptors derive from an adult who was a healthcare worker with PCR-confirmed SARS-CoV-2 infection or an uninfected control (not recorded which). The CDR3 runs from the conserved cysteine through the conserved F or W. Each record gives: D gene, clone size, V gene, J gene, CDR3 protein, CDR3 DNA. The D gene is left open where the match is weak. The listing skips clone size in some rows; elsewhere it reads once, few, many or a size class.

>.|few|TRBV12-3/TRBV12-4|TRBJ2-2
CASSPAGPNTGELFF
TGTGCCAGCAGTCCGGCGGGGCCGAACACCGGGGAGCTGTTTTTT
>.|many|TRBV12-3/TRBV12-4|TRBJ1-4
CASSLVRRGGGKLFF
TGTGCCAGCAGTTTAGTACGCAGGGGCGGAGGAAAACTGTTTTTT
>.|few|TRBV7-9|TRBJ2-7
CASSLAGEQYF
TGTGCCAGCAGCTTAGCAGGAGAGCAGTACTTC
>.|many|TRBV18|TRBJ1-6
CASSPLDDSPLHF
TGTGCCAGCTCACCCCTCGATGATTCACCCCTCCACTTT
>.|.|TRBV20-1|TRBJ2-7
CSATDVGLYEQYF
TGCAGTGCTACGGACGTTGGTTTGTACGAGCAGTACTTC
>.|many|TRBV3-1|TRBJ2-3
CASSQDNQLDTQYF
TGTGCCAGCAGCCAAGATAACCAGCTTGATACGCAGTATTTT
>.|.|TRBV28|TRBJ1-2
CASSLSSRGGYTF
TGTGCCAGCAGTTTATCTTCTAGGGGTGGCTACACCTTC
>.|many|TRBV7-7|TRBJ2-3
CASSLGLRGSTDTQYF
TGTGCCAGCAGCTTAGGGTTGCGCGGCAGCACAGATACGCAGTATTTT
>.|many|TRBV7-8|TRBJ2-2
CASSFHTGELFF
TGTGCCAGCAGCTTCCACACCGGAGAGCTGTTTTTT
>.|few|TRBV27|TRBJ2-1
CASSFGGGNEQFF
TGTGCCAGCAGTTTCGGTGGGGGGAATGAGCAGTTCTTC
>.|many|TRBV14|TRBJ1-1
CASSQGQIPFF
TGTGCCAGCAGCCAAGGGCAAATCCCTTTCTTT
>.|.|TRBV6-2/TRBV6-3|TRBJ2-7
CASRPGHGFYEQYF
TGTGCCAGCAGACCGGGACACGGGTTCTACGAGCAGTACTTC
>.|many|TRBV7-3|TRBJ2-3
CASSPTAGITDTQYF
TGTGCCAGCAGCCCCACGGCGGGGATTACAGATACGCAGTATTTT
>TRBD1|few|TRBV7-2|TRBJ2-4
CASSRGGIQDIQYF
TGTGCCAGCAGCCGAGGGGGCATTCAGGACATTCAGTACTTC
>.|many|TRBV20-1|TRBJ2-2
CRAGPNRAGELFF
TGCAGGGCGGGGCCAAACCGCGCCGGGGAGCTGTTTTTT
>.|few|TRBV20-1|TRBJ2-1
CSAQRGGGPNNEQFF
TGCAGTGCCCAGAGGGGAGGGGGCCCCAACAATGAGCAGTTCTTC
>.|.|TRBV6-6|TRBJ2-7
CASSVSSSYEQYF
TGTGCCAGTTCCGTTTCCAGTTCCTACGAGCAGTACTTC
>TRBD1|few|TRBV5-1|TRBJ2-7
CASSSPGQGYYEQYF
TGCGCCAGCAGCTCACCGGGACAGGGGTACTACGAGCAGTACTTC
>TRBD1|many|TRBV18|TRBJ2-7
CASSPTWDSYEQYF
TGTGCCAGCTCACCAACATGGGACAGCTACGAGCAGTACTTC
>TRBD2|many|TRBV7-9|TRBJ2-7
CASSAQRRVRGGNEQYF
TGTGCCAGCAGCGCCCAAAGAAGGGTTCGCGGGGGAAACGAGCAGTACTTC
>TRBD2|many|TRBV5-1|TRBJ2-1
CASSLREQTGTSVYNEQFF
TGCGCCAGCAGCTTGAGGGAACAAACCGGGACTAGCGTATACAATGAGCAGTTCTTC
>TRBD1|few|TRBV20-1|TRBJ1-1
CSAGQGAGDTEAFF
TGCAGTGCTGGACAGGGGGCGGGGGACACTGAAGCTTTCTTT
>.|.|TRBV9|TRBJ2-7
CASSFRERDEQYF
TGTGCCAGCAGCTTCCGGGAACGGGACGAGCAGTACTTC
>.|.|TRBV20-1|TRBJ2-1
CSAADNEQFF
TGCAGTGCGGCGGACAATGAGCAGTTCTTC
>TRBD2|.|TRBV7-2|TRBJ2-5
CASSLTLAGVVKETQYF
TGTGCCAGCAGCTTGACGCTAGCGGGAGTAGTCAAGGAGACCCAGTACTTC
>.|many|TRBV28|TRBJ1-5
CASSFPGQKQPQHF
TGTGCCAGCAGTTTTCCCGGGCAGAAGCAGCCCCAGCATTTT
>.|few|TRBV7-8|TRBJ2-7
CASSLRRAGNDPYEQYF
TGTGCCAGCAGCTTAAGGAGAGCAGGGAACGACCCCTACGAGCAGTACTTC
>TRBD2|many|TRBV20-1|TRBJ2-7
CSAAELAGVGEQYF
TGCAGTGCCGCAGAACTAGCGGGAGTTGGGGAGCAGTACTTC
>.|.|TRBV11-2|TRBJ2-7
CASSLGGTGDIYEQYF
TGTGCCAGCAGCTTAGGGGGAACGGGGGACATCTACGAGCAGTACTTC
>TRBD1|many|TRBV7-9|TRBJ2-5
CASSFGRSGGETQYF
TGTGCCAGCAGCTTCGGTCGGTCAGGGGGAGAGACCCAGTACTTC
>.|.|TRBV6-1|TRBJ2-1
CASSEGGGLNEAQFF
TGTGCCAGCAGTGAAGGAGGGGGACTAAATGAGGCGCAGTTCTTC
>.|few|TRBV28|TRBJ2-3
CASSLEADPSTDTQYF
TGTGCCAGCAGTTTAGAGGCGGACCCTAGCACAGATACGCAGTATTTT
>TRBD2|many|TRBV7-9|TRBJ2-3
CASSQGTSGTDTQYF
TGTGCCAGCAGCCAAGGGACTAGCGGCACAGATACGCAGTATTTT
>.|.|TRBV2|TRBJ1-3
CASSAPGKSSGNTIYF
TGTGCCAGCAGTGCCCCTGGGAAAAGCTCTGGAAACACCATATATTTT
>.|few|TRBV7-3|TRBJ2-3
CASSLDGRGSTDTQYF
TGTGCCAGCAGCTTAGACGGGAGAGGGAGTACAGATACGCAGTATTTT
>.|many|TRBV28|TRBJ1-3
CASRKSSGNTIYF
TGTGCCAGCAGAAAGAGCTCTGGAAACACCATATATTTT
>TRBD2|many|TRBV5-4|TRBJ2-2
CASSMGLAGGRELFF
TGTGCCAGCAGCATGGGACTAGCGGGAGGGAGGGAGCTGTTTTTT
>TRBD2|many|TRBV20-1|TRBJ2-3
CSANVAGGSPSTDTQYF
TGCAGTGCCAACGTAGCGGGAGGGTCCCCTAGCACAGATACGCAGTATTTT
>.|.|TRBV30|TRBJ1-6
CAWSSVQGTNSPLHF
TGTGCCTGGAGTTCGGTGCAGGGGACGAATTCACCCCTCCACTTT
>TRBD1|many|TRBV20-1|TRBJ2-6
CSARWTGSYSGANVLTF
TGCAGTGCTAGGTGGACAGGATCCTACTCTGGGGCCAACGTCCTGACTTTC
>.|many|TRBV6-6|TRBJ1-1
CASKAISNTEAFF
TGTGCCAGCAAGGCGATTTCGAACACTGAAGCTTTCTTT
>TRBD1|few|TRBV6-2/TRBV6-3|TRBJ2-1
CASGRQGLRDNEQFF
TGTGCCAGCGGGAGACAGGGCCTACGGGACAATGAGCAGTTCTTC
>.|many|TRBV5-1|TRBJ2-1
CASSPGGLGPGNEQFF
TGCGCCAGCAGCCCCGGAGGTCTGGGGCCTGGCAATGAGCAGTTCTTC
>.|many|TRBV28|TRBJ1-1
CASSVHPIAIMNTEAFF
TGTGCCAGCTCCGTCCATCCTATCGCCATAATGAACACTGAAGCTTTCTTT
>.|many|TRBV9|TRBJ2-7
CASSPRDGAHEQYF
TGTGCCAGCAGCCCCCGGGACGGAGCCCACGAGCAGTACTTC
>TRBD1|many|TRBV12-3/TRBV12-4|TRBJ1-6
CASSRTGERSPLHF
TGTGCCAGCAGCCGCACAGGGGAACGTTCACCCCTCCACTTT
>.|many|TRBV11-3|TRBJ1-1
CASSLDSTGEAFF
TGTGCCAGCAGCTTAGATTCGACCGGCGAAGCTTTCTTT
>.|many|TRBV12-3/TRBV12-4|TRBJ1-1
CASSREGTEAFF
TGTGCCAGCAGTCGGGAGGGCACTGAAGCTTTCTTT
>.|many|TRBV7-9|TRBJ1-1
CASGPQGAAEAFF
TGTGCCAGCGGACCTCAGGGAGCGGCTGAAGCTTTCTTT
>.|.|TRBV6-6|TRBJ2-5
CATSEQETQYF
TGTGCCACTAGCGAACAAGAGACCCAGTACTTC
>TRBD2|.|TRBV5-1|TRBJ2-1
CASKPLAGDYNEQFF
TGCGCCAGCAAGCCCTTAGCGGGAGACTACAATGAGCAGTTCTTC